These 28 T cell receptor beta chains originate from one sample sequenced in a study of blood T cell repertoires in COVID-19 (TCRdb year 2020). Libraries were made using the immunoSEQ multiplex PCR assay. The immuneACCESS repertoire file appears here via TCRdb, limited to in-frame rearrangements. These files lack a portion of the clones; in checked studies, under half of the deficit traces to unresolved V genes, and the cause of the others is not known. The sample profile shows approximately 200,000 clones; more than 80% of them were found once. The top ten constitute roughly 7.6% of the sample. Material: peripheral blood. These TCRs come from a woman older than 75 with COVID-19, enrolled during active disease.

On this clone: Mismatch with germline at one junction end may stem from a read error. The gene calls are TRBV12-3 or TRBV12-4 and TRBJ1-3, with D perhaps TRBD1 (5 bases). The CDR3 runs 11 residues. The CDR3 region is CASSLAGTKNF. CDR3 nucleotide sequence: TGTGCCAGCAGTTTAGCCGGGACTAAGAATTTT.

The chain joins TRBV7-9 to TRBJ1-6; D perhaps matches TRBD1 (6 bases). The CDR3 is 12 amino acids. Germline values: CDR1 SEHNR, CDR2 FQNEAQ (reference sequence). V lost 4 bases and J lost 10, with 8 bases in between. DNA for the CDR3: TGTGCCAGCAGCTCAGGGGTATCACCCCTCCACTTT. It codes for CASSSGVSPLHF.

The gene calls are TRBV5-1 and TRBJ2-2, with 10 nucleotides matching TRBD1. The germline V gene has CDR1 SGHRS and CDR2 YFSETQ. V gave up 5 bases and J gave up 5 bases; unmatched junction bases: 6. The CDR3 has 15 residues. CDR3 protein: CASRTGTGDTGELFF. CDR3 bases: TGCGCCAGCAGAACCGGGACAGGGGATACCGGGGAGCTGTTTTTT.

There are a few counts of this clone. The CDR3 loop reads CARQGGNTEAFF. The CDR3 nucleotides read TGTGCCAGACAAGGAGGTAACACTGAAGCTTTCTTT. V and J are TRBV6-5 and TRBJ1-1; D gene uncertain. The CDR3 length is 12 residues. Germline CDR1 is MNHEY and CDR2 is SVGAGI. V lost 9 bases and J 2 bases, leaving 10 bases between the germline ends.

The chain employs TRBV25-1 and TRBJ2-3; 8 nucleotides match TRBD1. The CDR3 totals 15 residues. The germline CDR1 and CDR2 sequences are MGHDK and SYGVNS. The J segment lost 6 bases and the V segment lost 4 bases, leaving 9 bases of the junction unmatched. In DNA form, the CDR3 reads TGTGCCAGCAGTGCGGACAGGGTGGGTGGGGATACGCAGTATTTT. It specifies CASSADRVGGDTQYF.

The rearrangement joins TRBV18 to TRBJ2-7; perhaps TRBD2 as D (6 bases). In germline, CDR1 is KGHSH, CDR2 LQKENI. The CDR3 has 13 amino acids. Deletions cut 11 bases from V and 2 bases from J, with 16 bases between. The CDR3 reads CAGTGGNPYEQYF. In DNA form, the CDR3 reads TGTGCCGGTACCGGAGGGAACCCCTACGAGCAGTACTTC.

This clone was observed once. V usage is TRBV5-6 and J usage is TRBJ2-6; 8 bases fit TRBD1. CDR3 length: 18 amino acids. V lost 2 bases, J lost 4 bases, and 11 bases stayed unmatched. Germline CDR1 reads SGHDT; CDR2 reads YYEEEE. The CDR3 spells CASSFKQGDPRGANVLTF. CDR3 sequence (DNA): TGTGCCAGCAGCTTTAAACAGGGGGACCCTAGGGGGGCCAACGTCCTGACTTTC.

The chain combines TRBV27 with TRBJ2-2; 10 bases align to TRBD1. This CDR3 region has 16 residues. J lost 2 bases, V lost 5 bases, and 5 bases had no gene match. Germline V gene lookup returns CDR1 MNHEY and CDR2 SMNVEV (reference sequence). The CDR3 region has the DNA TGTGCCAGCAGTGCCCGGACAGGGGGTAACACCGGGGAGCTGTTTTTT. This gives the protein CASSARTGGNTGELFF.

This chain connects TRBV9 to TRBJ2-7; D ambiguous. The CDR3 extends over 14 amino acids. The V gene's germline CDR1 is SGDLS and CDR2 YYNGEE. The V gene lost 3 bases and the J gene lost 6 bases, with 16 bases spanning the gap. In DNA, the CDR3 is TGTGCCAGCAGCGAGACTTCCTCCCATCTCGAGCAGTACTTC. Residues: CASSETSSHLEQYF. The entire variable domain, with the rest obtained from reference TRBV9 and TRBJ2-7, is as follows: DSGVTQTPKHLITATGQRVTLRCSPRSGDLSVYWYQQSLDQGLQFLIQYYNGEERAKGNILERFSAQQFPDLHSELNLSSLELGDSALYFCASSETSSHLEQYFGPGTRLTVT.

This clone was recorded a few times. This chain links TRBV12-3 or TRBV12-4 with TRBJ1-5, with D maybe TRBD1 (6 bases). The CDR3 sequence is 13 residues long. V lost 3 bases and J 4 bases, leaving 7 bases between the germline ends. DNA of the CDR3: TGTGCCAGCAGTTTGGACAGAAATCAGCCCCAGCATTTT. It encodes CASSLDRNQPQHF.

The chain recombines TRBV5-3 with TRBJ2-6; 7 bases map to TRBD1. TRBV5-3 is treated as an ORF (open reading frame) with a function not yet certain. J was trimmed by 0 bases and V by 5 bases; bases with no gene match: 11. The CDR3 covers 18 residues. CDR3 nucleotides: TGTGCCAGAAGACCCCCAGGCAGGGGGAACTCTGGGGCCAACGTCCTGACTTTC. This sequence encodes CARRPPGRGNSGANVLTF.

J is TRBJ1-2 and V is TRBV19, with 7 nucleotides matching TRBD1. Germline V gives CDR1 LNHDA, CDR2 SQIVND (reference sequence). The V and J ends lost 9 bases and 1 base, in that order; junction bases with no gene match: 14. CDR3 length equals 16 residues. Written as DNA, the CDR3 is TGTGCCAGCTCGACAGGGTCCGTACCCATTAACTATGGCTACACCTTC. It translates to CASSTGSVPINYGYTF.

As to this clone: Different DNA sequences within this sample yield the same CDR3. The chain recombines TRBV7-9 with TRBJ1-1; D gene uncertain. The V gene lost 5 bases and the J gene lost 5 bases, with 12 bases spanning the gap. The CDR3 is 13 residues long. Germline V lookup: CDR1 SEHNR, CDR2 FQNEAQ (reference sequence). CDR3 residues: CASSVERGTEAFF. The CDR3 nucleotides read TGTGCCAGCAGCGTCGAGCGAGGTACTGAAGCTTTCTTT.

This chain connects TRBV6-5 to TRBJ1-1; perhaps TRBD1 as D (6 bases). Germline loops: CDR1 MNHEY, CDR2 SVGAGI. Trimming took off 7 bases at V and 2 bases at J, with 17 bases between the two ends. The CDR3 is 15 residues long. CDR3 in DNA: TGTGCCAGCACCTATAACAGGGCATTAAACACTGAAGCTTTCTTT. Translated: CASTYNRALNTEAFF.

The CDR3 loop is CASSLDNSLSSEAFF. CDR3 in DNA: TGTGCCAGCAGCCTGGACAACTCTCTCTCATCCGAAGCTTTCTTT. The V and J genes are TRBV2 and TRBJ1-1, with D possibly matching TRBD1 (5 bases). Germline assignment: CDR1 SNHLY and CDR2 FYNNEI. The V end was cut by 6 bases, the J end by 8 bases, with 22 bases between. The CDR3 totals 15 residues.

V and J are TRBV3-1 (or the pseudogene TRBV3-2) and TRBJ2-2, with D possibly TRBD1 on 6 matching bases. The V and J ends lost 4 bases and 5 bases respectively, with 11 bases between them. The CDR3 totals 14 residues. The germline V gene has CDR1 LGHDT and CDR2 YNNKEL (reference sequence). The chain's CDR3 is CASSPRGVTGELFF. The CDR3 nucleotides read TGTGCCAGCAGCCCCAGGGGAGTAACCGGGGAGCTGTTTTTT.

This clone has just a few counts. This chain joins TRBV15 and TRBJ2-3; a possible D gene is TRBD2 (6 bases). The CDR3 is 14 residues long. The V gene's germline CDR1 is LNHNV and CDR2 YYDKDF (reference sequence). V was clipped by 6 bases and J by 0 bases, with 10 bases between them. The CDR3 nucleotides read TGTGCCACCAGGGAGGGAACGAGCACAGATACGCAGTATTTT. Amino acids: CATREGTSTDTQYF.

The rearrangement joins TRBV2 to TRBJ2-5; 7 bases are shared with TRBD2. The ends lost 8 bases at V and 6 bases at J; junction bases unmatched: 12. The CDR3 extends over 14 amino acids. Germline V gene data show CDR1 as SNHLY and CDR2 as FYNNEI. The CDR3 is CASASGVGAQTQYF. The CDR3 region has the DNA TGTGCCAGCGCCAGCGGGGTAGGGGCGCAGACCCAGTACTTC.

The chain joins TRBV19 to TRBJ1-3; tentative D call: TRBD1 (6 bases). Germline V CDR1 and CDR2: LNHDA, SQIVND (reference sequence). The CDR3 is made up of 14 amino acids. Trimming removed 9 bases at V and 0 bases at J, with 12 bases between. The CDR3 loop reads CASGQPPSGNTIYF. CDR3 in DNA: TGTGCCAGCGGACAGCCGCCCTCTGGAAACACCATATATTTT.

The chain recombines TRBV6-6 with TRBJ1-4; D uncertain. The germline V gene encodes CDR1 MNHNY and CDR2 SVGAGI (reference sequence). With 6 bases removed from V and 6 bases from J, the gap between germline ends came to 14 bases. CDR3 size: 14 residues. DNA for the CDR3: TGTGCCAGCAGAGTGGGGTACGGGGATGAAAAACTGTTTTTT. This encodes CASRVGYGDEKLFF.

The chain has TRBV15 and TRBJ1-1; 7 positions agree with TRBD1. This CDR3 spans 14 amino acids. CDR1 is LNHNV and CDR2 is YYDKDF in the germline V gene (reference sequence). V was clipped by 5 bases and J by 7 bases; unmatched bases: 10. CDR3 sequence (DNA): TGTGCCACCAGCGCTCAGTTCCAGGGGGGTGAAGCTTTCTTT. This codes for CATSAQFQGGEAFF.

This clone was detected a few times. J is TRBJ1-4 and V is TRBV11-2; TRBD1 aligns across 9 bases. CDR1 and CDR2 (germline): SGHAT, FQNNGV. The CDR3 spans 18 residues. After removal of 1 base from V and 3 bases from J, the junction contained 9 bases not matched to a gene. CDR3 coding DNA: TGTGCCAGCAGCTTAGCCCCAGTACAGGGGGCGGCTAATGAAAAACTGTTTTTT. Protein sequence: CASSLAPVQGAANEKLFF.

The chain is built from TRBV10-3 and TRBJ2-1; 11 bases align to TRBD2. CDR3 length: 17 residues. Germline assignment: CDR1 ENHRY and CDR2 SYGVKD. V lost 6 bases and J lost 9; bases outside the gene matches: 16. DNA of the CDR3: TGTGCCATCAGACCCGGGACTAGCGGCCTCGGTGAGGGTGAGCAGTTCTTC. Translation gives CAIRPGTSGLGEGEQFF.

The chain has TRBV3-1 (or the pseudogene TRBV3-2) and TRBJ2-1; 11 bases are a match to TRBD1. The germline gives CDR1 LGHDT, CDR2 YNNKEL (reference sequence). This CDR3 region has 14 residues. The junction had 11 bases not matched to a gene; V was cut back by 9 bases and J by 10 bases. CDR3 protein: CASTPGTGGSEQFF. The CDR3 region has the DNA TGTGCCAGTACGCCCGGGACAGGGGGGAGCGAGCAGTTCTTC.

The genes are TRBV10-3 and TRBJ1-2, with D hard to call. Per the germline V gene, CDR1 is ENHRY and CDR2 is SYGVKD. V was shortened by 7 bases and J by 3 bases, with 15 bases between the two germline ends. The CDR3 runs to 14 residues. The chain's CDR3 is CAIKEGMVDYGYTF. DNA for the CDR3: TGTGCCATCAAGGAGGGAATGGTTGACTATGGCTACACCTTC.

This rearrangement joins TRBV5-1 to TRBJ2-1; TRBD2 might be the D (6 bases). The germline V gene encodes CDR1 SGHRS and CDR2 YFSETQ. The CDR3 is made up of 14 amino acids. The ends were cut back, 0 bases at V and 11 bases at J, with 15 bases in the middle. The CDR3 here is CASSLGSQAGKQFF. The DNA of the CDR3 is TGCGCCAGCAGCTTGGGCTCCCAGGCGGGGAAGCAGTTCTTC.

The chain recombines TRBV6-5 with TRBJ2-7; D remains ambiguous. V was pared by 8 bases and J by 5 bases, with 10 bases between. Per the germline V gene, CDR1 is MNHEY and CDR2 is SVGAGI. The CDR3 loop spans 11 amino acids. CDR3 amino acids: CASAQVDEQYF. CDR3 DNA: TGTGCCAGCGCTCAGGTCGACGAGCAGTACTTC.

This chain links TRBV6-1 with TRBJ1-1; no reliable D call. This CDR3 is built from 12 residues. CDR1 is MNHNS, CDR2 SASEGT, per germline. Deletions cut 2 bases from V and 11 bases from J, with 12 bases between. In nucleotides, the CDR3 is TGTGCCAGCAGTGAAATCGGGGTGCGGGCTTTCTTT. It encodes CASSEIGVRAFF.